Described below is a single T cell receptor beta chain sequence and its context. Its binding antigen is unknown. No quality values exist for individual bases; no much larger clone is one base distant. The sample originates from a study of blood T cell repertoires in COVID-19 (dated by TCRdb to the early 2020s). Study-wide context: The collaborator samples originated in the United States, Italy and Spain and spanned the acute and convalescent phases of COVID-19. The material from the prospective study consisted of cDNA or gDNA derived from T cells, B-cell-depleted T cells, or PBMCs. A freely available public database, intended as a resource for researchers studying the immune response to SARS-CoV-2, is where the repertoires were released. Subjects who had been exposed to COVID-19, were actively infected with it, or had recovered from it provided the deeply sampled blood TCRbeta repertoires that made up the dataset. The samples were drawn from two sources: the first 160 participants of the ongoing ImmuneRACE study, and fewer than 1,500 subjects contributed by 6 global collaborators. Sample metadata almost always included a de-identified subject ID, COVID-19 status, age in years and sex. Where HLA class I and class II types were available, the types were taken from metadata supplied by the sample provider, not from assay-based typing. What the study reported, not specific to this receptor: How much clinical and demographic metadata was included differed by source and by participant, and the metadata was provided uncurated.

TCRbeta CDR3 regions were amplified from genomic DNA by means of the immunoSEQ Assay, a bias-controlled multiplex PCR. Turning to the authors' computational methods: The number of nucleated cells in each sample was estimated by amplification of reference gene primers within the assay. To quantify the absolute abundance of each unique TCRbeta CDR3 rearrangement, sequence reads were collapsed and filtered. For each sample, productive Simpson clonality was calculated as the square root of Simpson's diversity index across productive rearrangements. The clones in this table, taken by TCRdb from immuneACCESS, are in-frame only. Not every clone is retained; where verified, under half of the shortfall comes from an unresolved V gene, and the cause of the rest is unknown. V and J calls and clone size are those listed in that table; D and trimming were worked out from the DNA. Present in this sample are around 300,000 clones, approximately 90% of which were seen just once. The biggest ten clones account for around 3% of the sample.

Each collaborating institution followed its own protocols to collect whole blood in K2EDTA tubes. For TCRbeta analysis, collaborators shipped samples as frozen whole blood, isolated PBMCs, or DNA extracted from either of those sample types. The germline V end is reduced by 4 bases and the J end by 0 bases; junction bases left unmatched: 9. Reading the germline V gene gives CDR1 SGHTA and CDR2 FQGNSA. Spanning cysteine to phenylalanine, the CDR3 consists of 19 amino acids. The retained sequence is limited to the CDR3, 57 bases, with the frame set at the first base. The sequence links TRBV7-2 to TRBJ2-1; TRBD2 matches 13 bases in the middle. The receptor was isolated from a woman aged 25 to 45 with active or convalescent COVID-19. The sample comprised peripheral blood. The base sequence is TGTGCCAGCAGCTCCCGACTAGCGGGGGGCGGCCTCTCCTACAATGAGCAGTTCTTC. This codes for CASSSRLAGGGLSYNEQFF.